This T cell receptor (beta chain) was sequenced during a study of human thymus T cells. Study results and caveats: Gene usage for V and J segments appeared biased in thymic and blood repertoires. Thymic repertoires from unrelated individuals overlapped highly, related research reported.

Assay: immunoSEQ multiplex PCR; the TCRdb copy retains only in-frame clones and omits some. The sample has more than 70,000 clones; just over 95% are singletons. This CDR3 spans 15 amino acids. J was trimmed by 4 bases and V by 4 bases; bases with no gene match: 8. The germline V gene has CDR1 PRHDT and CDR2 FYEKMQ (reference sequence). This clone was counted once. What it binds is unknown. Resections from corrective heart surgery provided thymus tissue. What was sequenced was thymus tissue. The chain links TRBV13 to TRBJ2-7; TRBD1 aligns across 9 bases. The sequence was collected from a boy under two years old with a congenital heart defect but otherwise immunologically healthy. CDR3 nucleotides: TGTGCCAGCAGCTCGACGGGACAGGGTTTTTACGAGCAGTACTTC. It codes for CASSSTGQGFYEQYF.